The rows below give T cell receptor beta chains drawn from one sample of a study of blood T cell repertoires in COVID-19. Clones were sequenced by immunoSEQ multiplex PCR, and TCRdb holds only the in-frame ones, with some missing. The sample gives some 160,000 clones, around 90% of which show up once; around 2.9% is in the top ten. The specimen was peripheral blood. Receptor source: a man aged 55 to 70 with acute or convalescent COVID-19. CDR3s include the opening cysteine and the closing phenylalanine or tryptophan. The D gene is left open where the match is weak. Expanded clones are given a class, and other clones once, few, many or no size at all.

V gene	D gene	J gene	clone size	CDR3 protein
TRBV6-6	.	TRBJ1-2	.	CASTQQAVGYTF
TRBV11-2	.	TRBJ2-3	once	CASNTWTPADTQYF
TRBV3-1/TRBV3-2	.	TRBJ2-7	.	CASSHQYEQYF
TRBV7-8	TRBD1	TRBJ2-1	.	CASRKVPGTGGYNEQFF
TRBV6-2/TRBV6-3	.	TRBJ1-2	.	CASSYYPDGYTF
TRBV4-1	.	TRBJ1-1	.	CASSQEIQGRNTEAFF
TRBV7-9	TRBD1	TRBJ1-5	.	CASSPLVWDGQGGNQPQHF
TRBV18	TRBD1	TRBJ1-1	.	CASSVNRGTMNTEAFF
TRBV7-2	TRBD2	TRBJ2-7	.	CASSSSGGALYEQYF
TRBV25-1	.	TRBJ1-1	.	CASRGDNLGTEAFF
TRBV30	.	TRBJ1-4	.	CAWADGSGHEKLFF
TRBV12-5	TRBD1	TRBJ2-5	.	CASGLGDRARRETQYF
TRBV4-3	.	TRBJ2-5	.	CASSVQAQETQYF
TRBV24-1	TRBD1	TRBJ1-2	.	CATSGETGGRGYGYTF
TRBV4-3	.	TRBJ2-2	few	CASRGLNTGELFF
TRBV19	TRBD1	TRBJ1-1	.	CASSVQGYGTEAFF
TRBV6-5	TRBD1	TRBJ2-5	.	CASRDRSGETQYF
TRBV24-1	.	TRBJ1-2	.	CATSDPWTSYGYTF
TRBV5-4	.	TRBJ2-7	once	CASSLAGTGGYEQYF
TRBV6-1	TRBD1	TRBJ2-7	once	CASSESTGGLFEQYF
TRBV6-5	.	TRBJ2-1	.	CASSYSGGSYNEQFF
TRBV6-5	.	TRBJ1-2	.	CASSPDRAGGYTF
TRBV6-1	TRBD1	TRBJ1-5	.	CASSERPGTENQPQHF
TRBV6-5	TRBD1	TRBJ1-2	.	CASRATGGAGYGYTF
TRBV3-1/TRBV3-2	.	TRBJ1-5	.	CASSIQVNQPQHF
TRBV9	TRBD1	TRBJ1-3	.	CASSARTGSGNTIYF
TRBV2	.	TRBJ1-4	.	CASSEPQGSEKLFF
TRBV7-2	.	TRBJ1-5	.	CASSSDRSNQPQHF